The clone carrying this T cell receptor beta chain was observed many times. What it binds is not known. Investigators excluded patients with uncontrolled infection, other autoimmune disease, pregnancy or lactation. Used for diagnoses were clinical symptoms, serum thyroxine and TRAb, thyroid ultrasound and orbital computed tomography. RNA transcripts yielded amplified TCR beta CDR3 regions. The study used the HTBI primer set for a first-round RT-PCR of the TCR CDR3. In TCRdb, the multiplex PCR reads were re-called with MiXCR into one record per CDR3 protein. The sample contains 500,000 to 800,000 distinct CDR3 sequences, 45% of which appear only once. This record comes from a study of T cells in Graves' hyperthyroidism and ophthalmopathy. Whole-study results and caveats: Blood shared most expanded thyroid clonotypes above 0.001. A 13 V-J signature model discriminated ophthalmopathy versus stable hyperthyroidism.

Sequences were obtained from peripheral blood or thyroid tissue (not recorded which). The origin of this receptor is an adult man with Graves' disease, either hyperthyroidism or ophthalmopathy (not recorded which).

The CDR3 DNA reads as TGTGCCATCAGTGAGACTAATTCCCAGAGCGTCGGGGGGACCGGGGAGCTGTTTTTT. Translated: CAISETNSQSVGGTGELFF. This chain uses TRBV10-3 with TRBJ2-2; 7 positions match TRBD2. The CDR3 totals 19 residues. Germline V CDR1 and CDR2: ENHRY, SYGVKD. V gave up 2 bases and J gave up 5 bases; unmatched junction bases: 17.